These 26 T cell receptor beta chains were sequenced from one sample in a study of T cell changes during pregnancy in multiple sclerosis. Profiled with immunoSEQ multiplex PCR; TCRdb holds only in-frame clones, not every one. The sample consists of roughly 26,000 clones, roughly nine tenths of them appearing once. The material was CD8+ T cells from peripheral blood mononuclear cells, obtained in the second trimester of pregnancy. The receptors shown here come from a female donor with multiple sclerosis, enrolled in a pregnancy study.

This clone rates as medium-sized. The rearrangement links TRBV6-4 to TRBJ2-3; 9 bases fit TRBD1. The V gene's germline CDR1 is MRHNA and CDR2 SNTAGT. V dropped 6 bases and J dropped 7; count of bases not matched to a gene: 11. This CDR3 comprises 15 residues. CDR3 protein: CASSLTGGRPNTQYF. The CDR3 DNA reads TGTGCCAGCAGCCTTACAGGGGGCCGTCCTAATACGCAGTATTTT.

This rearrangement joins TRBV27 to TRBJ1-5, with D tentatively TRBD1 (6 bases). With 8 bases removed from V and 7 bases from J, the gap between germline ends came to 12 bases. Germline CDR1 is MNHEY and CDR2 is SMNVEV (reference sequence). The CDR3 extends over 12 amino acids. Here the CDR3 reads CASGLTGQPQHF. The CDR3 DNA reads TGTGCCAGCGGACTTACAGGGCAGCCCCAGCATTTT.

This chain uses TRBV6-5 with TRBJ2-7, with 8 nucleotides matching TRBD1. The CDR3 has 13 amino acids. Germline trimming cut 2 bases from V and 12 bases from J; bases unmatched to any gene: 9. Per germline, CDR1 MNHEY and CDR2 SVGAGI. As DNA, the CDR3 is TGTGCCAGCAGTTACACCGCAGGGGGCGGCCTGTACTTC. This codes for CASSYTAGGGLYF.

The J gene is TRBJ2-5, the V gene TRBV11-2; weak D call: TRBD1 (5 bases). This CDR3 region has 14 residues. Trimming left V 1 base short and J 4 bases short, with 10 bases between. CDR1 is SGHAT and CDR2 is FQNNGV in the germline V gene. Here the CDR3 DNA reads TGTGCCAGCAGCTTAGTGACAGTAAGAGAGACCCAGTACTTC. Translated: CASSLVTVRETQYF.

V is TRBV18 and J is TRBJ1-2; 10 nucleotides match TRBD1. From germline, CDR1 is KGHSH and CDR2 LQKENI. The CDR3 runs 19 residues. Germline trimming cut 1 base from V and 3 bases from J; bases unmatched to any gene: 14. CDR3 nucleotides: TGTGCCAGCTCACCACTAGCAGGCCCCGGGACAGGGGTCGACTATGGCTACACCTTC. It encodes CASSPLAGPGTGVDYGYTF.

The chain combines TRBV19 with TRBJ2-7; D is possibly TRBD1 (6 bases). This CDR3 region has 14 residues. CDR1 is LNHDA, CDR2 SQIVND, per germline (reference sequence). Trimming removed 3 bases at V and 3 bases at J, with 12 bases between. CDR3: CASSMGVQGYEQYF. In DNA, the CDR3 is TGTGCCAGTAGTATGGGAGTACAGGGCTACGAGCAGTACTTC.

This clone was counted once. The chain carries TRBV4-3 and TRBJ2-1; 8 bases agree with TRBD2. The CDR3 is 13 residues long. Germline V CDR1 and CDR2: LGHNA, YSLEER. Trimming at V came to 2 bases and at J to 13 bases, leaving 7 bases not matched to a gene. The CDR3 sequence is CASSQNPGGVQFF. The CDR3 nucleotides read TGCGCCAGCAGCCAAAACCCCGGGGGGGTTCAGTTCTTC.

This chain uses TRBV30 with TRBJ1-1, with 10 bases aligning to TRBD1. Losses at the gene ends were 4 bases for V and 0 bases for J; bases not matched to a gene: 5. This CDR3 comprises 15 residues. CDR1 is GTSNPN, CDR2 SVGIG, per germline (reference sequence). The CDR3 reads CAWKGQGMVNTEAFF. The DNA of the CDR3 is TGTGCCTGGAAGGGACAGGGGATGGTGAACACTGAAGCTTTCTTT.

J is TRBJ2-7 and V is TRBV9, with TRBD2 as a possible D gene (7 bases). This CDR3 is 16 amino acids long. CDR1 is SGDLS, CDR2 YYNGEE, per germline. Trimming pared 3 bases from V and 1 base from J, leaving 17 bases between. Written as DNA, the CDR3 is TGTGCCAGCAGCGCCGCCGCGGGGGCAGGGTCCTACGAGCAGTACTTC. This encodes CASSAAAGAGSYEQYF.

The chain combines TRBV9 with TRBJ2-1, with TRBD2 as a possible D gene (5 bases). V dropped 2 bases and J dropped 4 bases, with 16 bases sitting between them. The germline V gene has CDR1 SGDLS and CDR2 YYNGEE. The CDR3 spans 16 residues. The CDR3 is CASSVRLNGVYNEQFF. The CDR3 DNA is TGTGCCAGCAGCGTTCGACTAAACGGGGTATACAATGAGCAGTTCTTC.

The rearrangement links TRBV9 to TRBJ2-1; weak D call: TRBD2 (6 bases). Trimming left V 0 bases short and J 6 bases short, with 10 bases between. Germline CDR1 reads SGDLS; CDR2 reads YYNGEE. The CDR3 contains 14 residues. This chain's CDR3 is CASSVGGDPNEQFF. The CDR3 DNA sequence: TGTGCCAGCAGCGTAGGGGGGGATCCCAATGAGCAGTTCTTC.

The gene calls are TRBV12-1 and TRBJ1-5. TRBV12-1 is deemed a pseudogene. CDR3 length: 15 amino acids. CDR3 in DNA: TGTGCCAGCAGCTTAGGAGAGGATAGCAATCAGCCCCAGCATTTT. As protein: CASSLGEDSNQPQHF.

This clone was seen a handful of times. This chain connects TRBV14 to TRBJ1-1, with TRBD1 matching over 7 bases. CDR3 size: 16 residues. Germline CDR1 and CDR2: SGHDN and FVKESK. V lost 1 base and J lost 1; bases outside the gene matches: 6. CDR3 region: CASSQVSGQRNTEAFF. CDR3 coding DNA: TGTGCCAGCAGCCAAGTTTCGGGACAGAGGAACACTGAAGCTTTCTTT.

The J gene is TRBJ2-4, the V gene TRBV28; 7 positions match TRBD1. Germline V gene sequence: CDR1 MDHEN, CDR2 SYDVKM. Germline trimming cut 5 bases from V and 7 bases from J; bases unmatched to any gene: 8. The CDR3 length is 14 residues. CDR3 region: CASSLQGLGNIQYF. DNA of the CDR3: TGTGCCAGCAGTCTACAGGGGTTGGGGAACATTCAGTACTTC. Using reference TRBV28 and TRBJ2-4 for the parts outside the CDR3, the full variable domain is DVKVTQSSRYLVKRTGEKVFLECVQDMDHENMFWYRQDPGLGLRLIYFSYDVKMKEKGDIPEGYSVSREKKERFSLILESASTNQTSMYLCASSLQGLGNIQYFGAGTRLSVL.

V is TRBV30 and J is TRBJ2-7; 14 nucleotides line up with TRBD2. After removal of 1 base from V and 7 bases from J, the junction contained 3 bases not matched to a gene. The germline V gene encodes CDR1 GTSNPN and CDR2 SVGIG (reference sequence). CDR3 length equals 14 residues. The CDR3 reads CAWSAGLAGAEQYF. The CDR3 coding sequence is TGTGCCTGGAGTGCGGGACTAGCGGGAGCTGAGCAGTACTTC.

The chain recombines TRBV28 with TRBJ2-1; 14 bases fit TRBD2. V was clipped by 6 bases and J by 0 bases; unmatched bases: 10. The CDR3 loop spans 19 amino acids. Germline V gene data show CDR1 as MDHEN and CDR2 as SYDVKM. The CDR3 protein is CASRTLGTSGSYSYNEQFF. The CDR3 nucleotides read TGTGCCAGCAGGACCCTGGGGACTAGCGGGAGCTACTCCTACAATGAGCAGTTCTTC.

The sample holds one count of this clone. The V call is TRBV27, the J call TRBJ2-3; D gene ambiguous. Trimming shortened V by 0 bases and J by 5 bases, and 3 bases separated the two germline ends. The germline CDR1 and CDR2 sequences are MNHEY and SMNVEV (reference sequence). The CDR3 loop spans 12 amino acids. The CDR3 reads CASSLSGDTQYF. The CDR3 DNA is TGTGCCAGCAGTTTATCCGGAGATACGCAGTATTTT.

The chain joins TRBV30 to TRBJ2-7, with 10 bases that match TRBD2. The length of the CDR3 is 15 residues. CDR1 and CDR2 (germline): GTSNPN, SVGIG (reference sequence). V lost 4 bases to trimming and J lost 2 bases; unmatched junction nucleotides: 8. In nucleotides, the CDR3 is TGTGCCTGGAACAAAACCGGGACTAGCGCCTACGAGCAGTACTTC. Translating it yields CAWNKTGTSAYEQYF. Complete variable domain (other parts from reference TRBV30 and TRBJ2-7): SQTIHQWPATLVQPVGSPLSLECTVEGTSNPNLYWYRQAAGRGLQLLFYSVGIGQISSEVPQNLSASRPQDRQFILSSKKLLLSDSGFYLCAWNKTGTSAYEQYFGPGTRLTVT.

V and J are TRBV28 and TRBJ2-1; TRBD2 matches 15 bases. Trimming cost V 6 bases and J 6 bases; bases outside gene matches: 12. CDR1 and CDR2 from the germline V gene are MDHEN and SYDVKM. This CDR3 has 18 residues. CDR3 region: CASSTVPGLAGGINEQFF. Here the CDR3 DNA reads TGTGCCAGCAGCACCGTCCCAGGACTAGCGGGAGGGATCAATGAGCAGTTCTTC.

The rearrangement joins TRBV11-2 to TRBJ2-1, with 11 bases that match TRBD2. The CDR3 totals 17 residues. V was pared by 0 bases and J by 3 bases, with 4 bases of the junction left unmatched. CDR1 and CDR2 from the germline V gene are SGHAT and FQNNGV. CDR3 amino acids: CASSLEGLADLYNEQFF. DNA for the CDR3: TGTGCCAGCAGCTTAGAGGGACTAGCGGACCTCTACAATGAGCAGTTCTTC.

V usage is TRBV28 and J usage is TRBJ2-7, with 8 bases identical to TRBD1. Germline CDR1 and CDR2: MDHEN and SYDVKM. Trimming at V came to 3 bases and at J to 5 bases, leaving 9 bases not matched to a gene. The CDR3 totals 15 residues. The CDR3 DNA is TGTGCCAGCAGTTTTACCCCGACAGGGGATAACGAGCAGTACTTC. It is translated as CASSFTPTGDNEQYF.

The genes are TRBV7-2 and TRBJ2-5; D gene unclear. Germline V gives CDR1 SGHTA, CDR2 FQGNSA. The V end lost 5 bases, the J end lost 9 bases, and 10 bases lay between the germline ends. This CDR3 contains 11 residues. The CDR3 reads CASSPHRAQYF. The CDR3 bases are TGTGCCAGCAGCCCCCACCGGGCCCAGTACTTC.

This chain uses TRBV28 with TRBJ1-5; D may be TRBD1 (6 bases). Trimming removed 5 bases from V and 3 bases from J, with 11 bases in between. The CDR3 runs 14 residues. Per the germline V gene, CDR1 is MDHEN and CDR2 is SYDVKM. The CDR3 reads CASSLRGFNQPQHF. The CDR3 DNA is TGTGCCAGCAGTCTAAGGGGGTTCAATCAGCCCCAGCATTTT.

CDR3: CASSLTQSSGNTIYF. The DNA of the CDR3 is TGTGCCAGCAGCTTAACACAGAGCTCTGGAAACACCATATATTTT. This chain joins TRBV11-2 and TRBJ1-3, with no clear D. There are 15 residues in the CDR3. Trimming left V 2 bases short and J 0 bases short, with 8 bases between. The V gene's germline CDR1 is SGHAT and CDR2 FQNNGV.

The rearrangement links TRBV29-1 to TRBJ2-1, with a tentative D call TRBD1 (6 bases). The germline CDR1 and CDR2 sequences are SQVTM and ANQGSEA. This CDR3 spans 12 amino acids. Trimming removed 6 bases from V and 8 bases from J, with 14 bases in between. The CDR3 DNA reads as TGCAGCGTCGGGACAATGATAGATGAGCAGTTCTTC. This encodes CSVGTMIDEQFF.

CDR3 sequence: CASSLNSGLAAYNEQFF. The CDR3 DNA follows: TGTGCCAGCAGTTTAAACTCGGGACTAGCGGCTTACAATGAGCAGTTCTTC. The V and J genes are TRBV28 and TRBJ2-1, with 11 bases that match TRBD2. Germline values: CDR1 MDHEN, CDR2 SYDVKM. With 2 bases clipped from V and 4 bases from J, the junction kept 7 bases outside the gene matches. The CDR3 sequence is 17 residues long.